This T cell receptor beta chain was sequenced in a study of blood T cell repertoires in COVID-19. The V gene's germline CDR1 is MNHNY and CDR2 SVGAGI (reference sequence). The CDR3 spans 15 residues. V shed 2 bases and J 2 bases; nucleotides not matched to a gene: 1. The protocol was immunoSEQ multiplex PCR, while the TCRdb copy is restricted to in-frame clones and leaves out a portion. The data contain 35,000 to 40,000 clones, roughly 86% of them singletons. The source is a human donor in a cohort sampled during active COVID-19. Sequencing used peripheral blood. This chain joins TRBV6-6 and TRBJ1-5; 9 bases are a match to TRBD1. The CDR3 nucleotides are TGTGCCAGCAGTTACCGGGACAGGGGCAATCAGCCCCAGCATTTT. Translation: CASSYRDRGNQPQHF.